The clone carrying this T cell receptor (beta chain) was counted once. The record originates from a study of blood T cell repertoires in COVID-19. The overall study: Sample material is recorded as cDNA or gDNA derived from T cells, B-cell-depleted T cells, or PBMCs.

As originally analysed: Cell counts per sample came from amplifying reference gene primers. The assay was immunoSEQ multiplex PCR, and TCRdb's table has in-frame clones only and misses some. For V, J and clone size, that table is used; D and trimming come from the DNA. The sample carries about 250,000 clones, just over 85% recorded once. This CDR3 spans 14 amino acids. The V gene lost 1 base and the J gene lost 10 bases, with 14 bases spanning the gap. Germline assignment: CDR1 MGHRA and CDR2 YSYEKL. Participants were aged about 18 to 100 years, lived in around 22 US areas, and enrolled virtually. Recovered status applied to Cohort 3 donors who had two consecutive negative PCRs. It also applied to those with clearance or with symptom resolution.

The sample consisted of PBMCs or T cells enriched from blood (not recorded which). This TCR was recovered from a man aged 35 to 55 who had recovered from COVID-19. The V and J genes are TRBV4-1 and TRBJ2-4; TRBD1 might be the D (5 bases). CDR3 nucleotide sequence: TGCGCCAGCAGCCAAGGGGCAGGGATTAGGATTCAGTACTTC. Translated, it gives CASSQGAGIRIQYF.